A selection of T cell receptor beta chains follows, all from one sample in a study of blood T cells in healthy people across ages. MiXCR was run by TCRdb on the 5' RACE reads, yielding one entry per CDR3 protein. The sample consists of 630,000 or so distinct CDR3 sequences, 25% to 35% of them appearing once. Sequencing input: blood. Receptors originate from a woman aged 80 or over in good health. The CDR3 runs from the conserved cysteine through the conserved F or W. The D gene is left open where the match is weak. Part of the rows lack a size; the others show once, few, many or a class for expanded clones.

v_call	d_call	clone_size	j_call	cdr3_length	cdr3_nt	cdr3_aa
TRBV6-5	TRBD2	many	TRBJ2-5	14	TGTGCCAGCAGTTACTCGGGACTAGACAATGAGCAGTACTTC	CASSYSGLDNEQYF
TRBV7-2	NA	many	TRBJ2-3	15	TGTGCCAGCAGCCTCCCAAGCGGAAGGACAGATACGCAGTATTTT	CASSLPSGRTDTQYF
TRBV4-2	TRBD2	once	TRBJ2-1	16	TGTGCCAGCAGCCAAGGGGCTAGCGGGGGGGCTCATGAGCAGTTCTTC	CASSQGASGGAHEQFF
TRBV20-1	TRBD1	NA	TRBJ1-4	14	TGCAGTGCCCGGACAGGGCAAACTAATGAAAAACTGTTTTTT	CSARTGQTNEKLFF
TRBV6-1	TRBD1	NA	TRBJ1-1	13	TGTGCCAGCCTTCTGACAGGGCTGGCTGAAGCTTTCTTT	CASLLTGLAEAFF
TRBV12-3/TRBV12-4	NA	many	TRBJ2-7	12	TGTGCCAGCAGGGTACTAGGCAATGAGCAGTACTTC	CASRVLGNEQYF
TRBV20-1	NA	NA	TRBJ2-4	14	TGCAGTGCTTCGCAGGCTGTAGCCAAAAACATTCAGTACTTC	CSASQAVAKNIQYF
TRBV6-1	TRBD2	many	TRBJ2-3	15	TGTGCCAGCAGTGAGAGCGGGGCCTTAGGAGATACGCAGTATTTT	CASSESGALGDTQYF
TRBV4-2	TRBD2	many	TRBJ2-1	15	TGTGCCAGCAGCCAAGAACAGCGGGGGGGCCATGAGCAGTTCTTC	CASSQEQRGGHEQFF
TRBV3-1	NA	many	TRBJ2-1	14	TGTGCCAGCAGCCAACTTGGCGGGAAGGGTGAGCAGTTCTTC	CASSQLGGKGEQFF
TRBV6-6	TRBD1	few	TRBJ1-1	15	TGTGCCAGCACCCAAACCGGGACAGCGAACACTGAAGCTTTCTTT	CASTQTGTANTEAFF
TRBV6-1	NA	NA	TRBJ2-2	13	TGTGCCAGCACGGGGATGAACACCGGGGAGCTGTTTTTT	CASTGMNTGELFF
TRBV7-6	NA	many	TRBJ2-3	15	TGTGCCAGCATGGGGGGCAGGGGATCGGCAGATACGCAGTATTTT	CASMGGRGSADTQYF
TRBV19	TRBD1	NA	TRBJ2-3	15	TGTGCCAGCGGGGACAGGGGCGGCGGCACAGATACGCAGTATTTT	CASGDRGGGTDTQYF
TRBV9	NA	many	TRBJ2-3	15	TGTGCCAGCAGCGTAGGGAACCCTAGCACAGATACGCAGTATTTT	CASSVGNPSTDTQYF
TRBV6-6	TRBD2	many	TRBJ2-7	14	TGTGCCAGCAGACCGACTAGCAGAGCTTACGAGCAGTACTTC	CASRPTSRAYEQYF
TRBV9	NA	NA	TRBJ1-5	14	TGTGCCAGCAGCGCCTCCGCCGGGAACGCGCCCCAGCATTTT	CASSASAGNAPQHF
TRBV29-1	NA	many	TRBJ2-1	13	TGCAGCGTTGATATTAACCTGGGCAATGAGCAGTTCTTC	CSVDINLGNEQFF
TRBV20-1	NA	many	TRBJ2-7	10	TGCAGTGCTAGCCAGGGCGGGCAGTACTTC	CSASQGGQYF
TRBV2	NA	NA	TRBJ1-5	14	TGTGCCAGCAGTGGTGCTCGTGGCAATCAGCCCCAGCATTTT	CASSGARGNQPQHF
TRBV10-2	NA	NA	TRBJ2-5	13	TGCGCCAGCACAAGGGACGGTGGCAATGAGCAGTACTTC	CASTRDGGNEQYF
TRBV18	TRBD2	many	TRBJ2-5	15	TGTGCCAGCTCACCCCGAGCTCGGGGGGAAGAGACCCAGTACTTC	CASSPRARGEETQYF
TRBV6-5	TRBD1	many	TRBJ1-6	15	TGTGCCAGCAGTTATGCGGGACAGGGGCTTTCACCCCTCCACTTT	CASSYAGQGLSPLHF
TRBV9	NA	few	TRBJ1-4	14	TGTGCCAGCAGCGTAGCAGCAACTAATGAAAAACTGTTTTTT	CASSVAATNEKLFF
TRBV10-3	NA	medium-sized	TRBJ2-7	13	TGTGCCATCAGTCAAAAACAGGGCCCCGAGCAGTACTTC	CAISQKQGPEQYF
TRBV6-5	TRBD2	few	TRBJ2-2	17	TGTGCCAGCAGTTACTCGAGCGGGGCTCAGAACCCCGGGGAGCTGTTTTTT	CASSYSSGAQNPGELFF
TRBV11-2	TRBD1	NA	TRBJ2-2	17	TGTGCCAGCAGCCAGAGGAGGACAGGGGGCGTCACCGGGGAGCTGTTTTTT	CASSQRRTGGVTGELFF
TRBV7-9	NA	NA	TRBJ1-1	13	TGTGCCAGCAGCTTAGGGGGGTATGGTGAAGCTTTCTTT	CASSLGGYGEAFF
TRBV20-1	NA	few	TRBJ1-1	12	TGCAGCGCTGACCCAACGAACACTGAAGCTTTCTTT	CSADPTNTEAFF
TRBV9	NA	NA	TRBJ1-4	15	TGTGCCAGCAGCCCTCCAGGGACACGCAATGAAAAACTGTTTTTT	CASSPPGTRNEKLFF
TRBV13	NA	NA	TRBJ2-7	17	TGTGCCGGCAGCTTAGTCAGGTCGGGGACCGTTGTGGGAGAGCAGTACTTC	CAGSLVRSGTVVGEQYF
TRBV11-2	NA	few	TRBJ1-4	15	TGTGCCAGCAGCCCAGTAAGAACAGGGCTAGGAAAACTGTTTTTT	CASSPVRTGLGKLFF
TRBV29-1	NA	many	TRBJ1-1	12	TGCAGCGTTGCCTACAGTAACACTGAAGCTTTCTTT	CSVAYSNTEAFF
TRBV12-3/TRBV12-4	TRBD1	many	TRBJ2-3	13	TGTGCCAGCAGTTTAGGGACAGGTGATACGCAGTATTTT	CASSLGTGDTQYF
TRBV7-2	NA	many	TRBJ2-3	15	TGTGCCAGCAGCTTAGTGGTCTGGGGAACAGATACGCAGTATTTT	CASSLVVWGTDTQYF
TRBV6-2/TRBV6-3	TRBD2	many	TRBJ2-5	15	TGTGCCAGCAGTTACGGACTAGCGGTCCAAGAGACCCAGTACTTC	CASSYGLAVQETQYF
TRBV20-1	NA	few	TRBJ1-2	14	TGCAGTGCTAGGAACCACAGGGACCCCTATGGCTACACCTTC	CSARNHRDPYGYTF
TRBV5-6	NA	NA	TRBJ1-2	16	TGTGCCAGCAGCTTGGGACGGGGCCCTCGTAACTATGGCTACACCTTC	CASSLGRGPRNYGYTF
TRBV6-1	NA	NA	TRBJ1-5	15	TGTGCCAGCAGGAGACAGCCAGCCGAATATCAGCCCCAGCATTTT	CASRRQPAEYQPQHF
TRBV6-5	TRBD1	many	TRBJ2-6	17	TGTGCCAGCAGAACAGACAGGGGGTTATCTGGGGCCAACGTCCTGACTTTC	CASRTDRGLSGANVLTF
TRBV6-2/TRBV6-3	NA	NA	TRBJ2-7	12	TGTGCTACGAACGGGGCTAACTACGAGCAGCACTTC	CATNGANYEQHF
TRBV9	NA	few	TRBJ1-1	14	TGTGCCAGCAGCGTCGGGAAGGGGAACACTGAAGCTTTCTTT	CASSVGKGNTEAFF
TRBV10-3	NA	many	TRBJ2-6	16	TGTGCCATCAGTGAGTCGACTGGGGCTGGGGCCAACGTCCTGACTTTC	CAISESTGAGANVLTF
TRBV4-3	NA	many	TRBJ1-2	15	TGCGCCAGCAGCCAAGATCAGGGGCTTAACTATGGCTACACCTTC	CASSQDQGLNYGYTF
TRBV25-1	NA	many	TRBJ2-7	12	TGTGCCAGTCGACAGGATATGGGGGAGCAGTACTTC	CASRQDMGEQYF
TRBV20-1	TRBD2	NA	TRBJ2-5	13	TGCAGTGCTAGGAACGCGGGGGGAGAGACCCAGTACTTC	CSARNAGGETQYF
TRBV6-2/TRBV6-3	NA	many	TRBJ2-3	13	TGTGCCAGCACTCACCCGGGGACAGATACGCAGTATTTT	CASTHPGTDTQYF
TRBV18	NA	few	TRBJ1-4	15	TGTGCCAGCTCACTCGCTCGTAGCCGAAATGAAAAACTGTTTTTT	CASSLARSRNEKLFF
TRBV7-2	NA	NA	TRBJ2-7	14	TGTGCCAGCAGCCCCCCTTCTAAGAGGGACGAGCAGTACTTC	CASSPPSKRDEQYF
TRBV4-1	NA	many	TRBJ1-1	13	TGCGCCAGCAGCCTGGGGCTGGACACTGAAGCTTTCTTT	CASSLGLDTEAFF
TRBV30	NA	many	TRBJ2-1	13	TGTGCCTGGGAGACGGACTCCTACAATGAGCAGTTCTTC	CAWETDSYNEQFF
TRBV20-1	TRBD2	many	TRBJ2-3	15	TGCAGTGCCCTTTTCCCGGGGGGGGGCACAGATACGCAGTATTTT	CSALFPGGGTDTQYF
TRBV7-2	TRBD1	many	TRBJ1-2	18	TGTGCCAGCAGCTTAGATCTAGTCCCCAGGGGGCTCCACTATGGCTACACCTTC	CASSLDLVPRGLHYGYTF